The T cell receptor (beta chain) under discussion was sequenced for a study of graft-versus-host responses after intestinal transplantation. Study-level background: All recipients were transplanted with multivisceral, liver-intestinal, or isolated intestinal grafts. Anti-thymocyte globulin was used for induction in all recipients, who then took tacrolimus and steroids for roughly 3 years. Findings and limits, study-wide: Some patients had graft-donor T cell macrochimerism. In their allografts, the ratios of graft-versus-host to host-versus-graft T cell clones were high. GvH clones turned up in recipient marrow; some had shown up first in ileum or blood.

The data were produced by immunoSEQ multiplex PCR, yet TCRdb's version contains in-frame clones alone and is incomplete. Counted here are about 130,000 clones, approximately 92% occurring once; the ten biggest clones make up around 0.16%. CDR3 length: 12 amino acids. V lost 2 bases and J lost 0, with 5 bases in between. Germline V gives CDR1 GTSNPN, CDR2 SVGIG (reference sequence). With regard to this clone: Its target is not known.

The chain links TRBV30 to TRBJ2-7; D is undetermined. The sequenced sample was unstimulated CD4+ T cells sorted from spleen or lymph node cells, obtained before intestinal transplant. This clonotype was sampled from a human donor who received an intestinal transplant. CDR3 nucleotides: TGTGCCTGGAGTAAGTACTCCTACGAGCAGTACTTC. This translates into CAWSKYSYEQYF.